This T cell receptor (beta chain) was obtained from a study of T cells after yellow fever vaccination. MiXCR was run by TCRdb on the 5' RACE reads, yielding one entry per CDR3 protein. The sample consists of a few hundred thousand distinct CDR3 sequences, about 15% of them appearing once. Germline V CDR1 and CDR2: KGHSH, LQKENI. The CDR3 contains 14 residues. Trimming left V 5 bases short and J 2 bases short, with 7 bases between. This TCR derives from a man between 18 and 35 years old who received the YFV17D yellow fever vaccine. This specimen was PBMCs, taken about 5 days after the first yellow fever vaccination. The chain carries TRBV18 and TRBJ2-6; D ambiguous. CDR3 coding DNA: TGTGCCAGCTCAGCTCAGGCTGGGGCCAACGTCCTGACTTTC. Protein sequence: CASSAQAGANVLTF.